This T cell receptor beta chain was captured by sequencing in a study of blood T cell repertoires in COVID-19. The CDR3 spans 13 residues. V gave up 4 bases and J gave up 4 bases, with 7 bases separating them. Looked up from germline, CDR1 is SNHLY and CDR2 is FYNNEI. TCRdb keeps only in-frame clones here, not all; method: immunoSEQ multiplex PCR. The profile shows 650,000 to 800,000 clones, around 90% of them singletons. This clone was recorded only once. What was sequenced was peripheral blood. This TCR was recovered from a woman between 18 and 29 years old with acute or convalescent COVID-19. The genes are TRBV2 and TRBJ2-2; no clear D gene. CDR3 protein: CASSGSVTGELFF. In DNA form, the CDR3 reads TGTGCCAGCAGTGGATCAGTCACCGGGGAGCTGTTTTTT.